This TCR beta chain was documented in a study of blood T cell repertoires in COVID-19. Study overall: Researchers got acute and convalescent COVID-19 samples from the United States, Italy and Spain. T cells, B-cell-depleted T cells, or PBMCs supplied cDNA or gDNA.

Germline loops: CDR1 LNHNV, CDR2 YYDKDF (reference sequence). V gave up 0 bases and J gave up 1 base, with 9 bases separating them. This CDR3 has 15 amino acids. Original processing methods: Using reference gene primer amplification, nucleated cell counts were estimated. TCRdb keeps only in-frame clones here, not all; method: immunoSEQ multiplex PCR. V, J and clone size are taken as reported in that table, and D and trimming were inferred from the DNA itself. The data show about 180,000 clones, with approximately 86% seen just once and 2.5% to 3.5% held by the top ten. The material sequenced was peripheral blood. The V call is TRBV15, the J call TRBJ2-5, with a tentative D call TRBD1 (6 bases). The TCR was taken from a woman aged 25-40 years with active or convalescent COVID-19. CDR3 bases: TGTGCCACCAGCAGAGATTACAGGGCCCAAGAGACCCAGTACTTC. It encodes CATSRDYRAQETQYF.